The 24 T cell receptor beta chains listed next were all sequenced from one sample in a study of T cell responses to AZD1222 COVID-19 vaccine. Profiled with immunoSEQ multiplex PCR; TCRdb holds only in-frame clones, not every one. The sample includes some 180,000 clones, approximately 91% of them seen just once. The sample here was peripheral blood, taken 28 days after the second AZD1222 dose. The receptors were sampled from an adult who received the AZD1222 COVID-19 vaccine.

J is TRBJ2-2 and V is TRBV5-1; the match to TRBD1 covers 7 bases. This CDR3 spans 15 amino acids. V lost 4 bases and J lost 5; bases outside the gene matches: 8. The germline CDR1 and CDR2 sequences are SGHRS and YFSETQ. The CDR3 DNA follows: TGCGCCAGCAGCGAACAGGGGTTGGAGACCGGGGAGCTGTTTTTT. Its translation is CASSEQGLETGELFF.

This clone occurred once. CDR3 in amino acids: CASSERDRTYEQYF. CDR3 DNA sequence: TGTGCCAGCAGTGAGAGGGACAGGACCTACGAGCAGTACTTC. This chain uses TRBV6-1 with TRBJ2-7, with 8 nucleotides matching TRBD1. V was clipped by 3 bases and J by 2 bases; unmatched bases: 3. CDR1 and CDR2 from the germline V gene are MNHNS and SASEGT. This CDR3 has 14 amino acids.

The genes are TRBV28 and TRBJ1-5; D may be TRBD1 (5 bases). The V gene's germline CDR1 is MDHEN and CDR2 SYDVKM. The CDR3 totals 12 residues. Trimming left V 9 bases short and J 9 bases short, with 15 bases between. CDR3 sequence: CASQTGDRPQHF. The DNA of the CDR3 is TGTGCCAGTCAAACGGGGGATCGGCCCCAGCATTTT.

The V and J genes are TRBV18 and TRBJ1-2; 7 bases line up with TRBD1. The V gene end was trimmed by 3 bases and the J gene end by 6 bases; junction bases not matched to a gene: 7. This CDR3 contains 14 residues. Germline CDR1 and CDR2: KGHSH and LQKENI. CDR3 bases: TGTGCCAGCTCACCCGGACAGGCCCCGGATGGCTACACCTTC. This encodes CASSPGQAPDGYTF.

The chain is built from TRBV2 and TRBJ1-2; D may be TRBD1 (6 bases). The V end lost 8 bases, the J end lost 4 bases, and 17 bases lay between the germline ends. This CDR3 is built from 14 residues. The germline V gene has CDR1 SNHLY and CDR2 FYNNEI. In DNA form, the CDR3 reads TGTGCCAGCGTTTGGAACAGGGAAAGCTATGGCTACACCTTC. Protein sequence: CASVWNRESYGYTF.

About this clone itself: Additional DNA sequences in this sample encode the identical CDR3. The V and J genes are TRBV28 and TRBJ1-2; no definite D call. Germline values: CDR1 MDHEN, CDR2 SYDVKM. This CDR3 comprises 11 residues. Trimming stripped 7 bases from V and 2 bases from J, with 5 bases between. CDR3 residues: CASTGNYGYTF. CDR3 nucleotide sequence: TGTGCCAGCACGGGAAACTATGGCTACACCTTC.

This clone was detected only a few times. The chain carries TRBV29-1 and TRBJ2-7; D is undetermined. The CDR3 has 12 residues. Germline-derived CDR1 and CDR2 are SQVTM and ANQGSEA. With 4 bases removed from V and 1 base from J, the gap between germline ends came to 8 bases. CDR3 sequence: CSVGQTSYEQYF. CDR3 DNA: TGCAGCGTTGGCCAGACATCCTACGAGCAGTACTTC.

This clone was recorded only once. The rearrangement joins TRBV27 to TRBJ2-4; TRBD1 matches at 9 bases. This CDR3 is 16 amino acids long. Germline V lookup: CDR1 MNHEY, CDR2 SMNVEV (reference sequence). Trimming at V came to 5 bases and at J to 2 bases, leaving 7 bases not matched to a gene. The CDR3 is CASSPAGTGSKNIQYF. The CDR3 nucleotides are TGTGCCAGCAGTCCAGCCGGGACAGGGTCCAAAAACATTCAGTACTTC.

A single count supports this clone. The chain employs TRBV6-5 and TRBJ2-5, with 7 bases aligning to TRBD1. In germline, CDR1 is MNHEY, CDR2 SVGAGI. V trimming: 6 bases; J trimming: 2 bases; junction bases outside the gene matches: 6. The CDR3 is 14 residues long. CDR3 coding DNA: TGTGCCAGCAGACAGGGGTTGGGGCAAGAGACCCAGTACTTC. Translation: CASRQGLGQETQYF.

This chain uses TRBV3-1 (or the pseudogene TRBV3-2) with TRBJ2-5; no clear D. V lost 5 bases and J lost 0, with 10 bases in between. Per germline, CDR1 LGHDT and CDR2 YNNKEL (reference sequence). This CDR3 contains 14 residues. CDR3 bases: TGTGCCAGCAGCTCTTCCTGGTACCAAGAGACCCAGTACTTC. It encodes CASSSSWYQETQYF.

This chain uses TRBV5-6 with TRBJ1-2; D is possibly TRBD1 (5 bases). The CDR3 runs to 14 residues. Germline V gives CDR1 SGHDT, CDR2 YYEEEE. The V end lost 6 bases, the J end lost 3 bases, and 15 bases lay between the germline ends. The CDR3 nucleotides are TGTGCCAGCAACCCCACGGGGCTGCACTATGGCTACACCTTC. This sequence encodes CASNPTGLHYGYTF.

This chain uses TRBV15 with TRBJ2-2; D is ambiguous. CDR3 length: 17 amino acids. Looked up from germline, CDR1 is LNHNV and CDR2 is YYDKDF (reference sequence). Deletions cut 0 bases from V and 1 base from J, with 12 bases between. The chain's CDR3 is CATSRDRNRQNTGELFF. The CDR3 nucleotides are TGTGCCACCAGCAGAGATCGGAACAGACAGAACACCGGGGAGCTGTTTTTT.

The chain links TRBV7-2 to TRBJ2-1; D is unresolved. V dropped 3 bases and J dropped 3 bases, with 0 bases sitting between them. The CDR3 loop spans 11 amino acids. Germline V lookup: CDR1 SGHTA, CDR2 FQGNSA. The CDR3 here is CASSFYNEQFF. The CDR3 nucleotides are TGTGCCAGCAGCTTCTACAATGAGCAGTTCTTC.

The chain uses TRBV27 and TRBJ2-7; a weak D match, TRBD2 (6 bases). V was pared by 5 bases and J by 12 bases, with 20 bases between. This CDR3 is built from 13 residues. Looked up from germline, CDR1 is MNHEY and CDR2 is SMNVEV (reference sequence). As DNA, the CDR3 is TGTGCCAGCAGTCCCGGAGGGACTTTACGCGCGTACTTC. It translates to CASSPGGTLRAYF.

The CDR3 DNA is TGTGCCAGCAGAAGGGGTAGACAGGGGAGGCAGCCCCAGCATTTT. It is translated as CASRRGRQGRQPQHF. J is TRBJ1-5 and V is TRBV6-5; 8 nucleotides match TRBD1. The germline gives CDR1 MNHEY, CDR2 SVGAGI. CDR3 length: 15 amino acids. V dropped 6 bases and J dropped 7; count of bases not matched to a gene: 11.

The table lists this clone with a count of one. The V and J genes are TRBV3-1 (or the pseudogene TRBV3-2) and TRBJ1-5; D remains unclear. V lost 0 bases to trimming and J lost 10 bases, with 13 bases between them. Germline lookup yields CDR1 LGHDT and CDR2 YNNKEL (reference sequence). The CDR3 extends over 14 amino acids. The CDR3 is CASSQDVSWRPQHF. The CDR3 nucleotides read TGTGCCAGCAGCCAAGACGTGAGTTGGCGCCCCCAGCATTTT.

Comment on this clone: The same CDR3 also results from other DNA sequences found in this sample. The chain combines TRBV27 with TRBJ1-1; D gene ambiguous. Trimming removed 3 bases from V and 4 bases from J, with 6 bases in between. The CDR3 has 12 residues. Germline CDR1 MNHEY, CDR2 SMNVEV (reference sequence). The CDR3, as DNA: TGTGCCAGCAGTTTTAGTGGCACTGAAGCTTTCTTT. Amino acid sequence: CASSFSGTEAFF.

This clone was seen once. J is TRBJ2-7 and V is TRBV18; tentatively, D is TRBD2 (6 bases). Germline CDR1 KGHSH, CDR2 LQKENI. CDR3 length equals 14 residues. The V end was cut by 3 bases, the J end by 6 bases, with 15 bases between. CDR3 region: CASSPGRERLEQYF. Written as DNA, the CDR3 is TGTGCCAGCTCACCGGGGCGGGAAAGGCTCGAGCAGTACTTC.

V and J are TRBV5-1 and TRBJ2-7, with 7 positions matching TRBD2. V was pared by 2 bases and J by 0 bases, with 2 bases of the junction left unmatched. The CDR3 runs to 14 residues. CDR1 is SGHRS and CDR2 is YFSETQ in the germline V gene. The CDR3 here is CASSFASGSYEQYF. The CDR3 bases are TGCGCCAGCAGCTTCGCTAGCGGCTCCTACGAGCAGTACTTC. Complete variable domain (other parts from reference TRBV5-1 and TRBJ2-7): KAGVTQTPRYLIKTRGQQVTLSCSPISGHRSVSWYQQTPGQGLQFLFEYFSETQRNKGNFPGRFSGRQFSNSRSEMNVSTLELGDSALYLCASSFASGSYEQYFGPGTRLTVT.

The chain uses TRBV28 and TRBJ1-1; perhaps TRBD1 as D (6 bases). CDR3 length equals 14 residues. The V gene's germline CDR1 is MDHEN and CDR2 SYDVKM. V was pared by 7 bases and J by 11 bases, with 23 bases between. The CDR3 nucleotides are TGTGCCAGCAACACCCGGCGGGGGGGCCGTGTTGCTTTCTTT. Residues: CASNTRRGGRVAFF.

The chain uses TRBV2 and TRBJ2-5; the match to TRBD2 covers 7 bases. CDR1 and CDR2 from the germline V gene are SNHLY and FYNNEI. The CDR3 is 14 residues long. The V segment lost 6 bases and the J segment 6 bases; nucleotides outside the gene matches: 10. This CDR3 reads CASREGRERQTQYF. CDR3 DNA sequence: TGTGCCAGCAGGGAGGGGCGGGAGAGGCAGACCCAGTACTTC.

The genes are TRBV5-1 and TRBJ2-3; 10 nucleotides align to TRBD2. The V and J ends lost 3 bases and 2 bases, in that order; junction bases with no gene match: 6. The V gene's germline CDR1 is SGHRS and CDR2 YFSETQ. The CDR3 length is 16 residues. The CDR3: CASSYIAGGDTDTQYF. CDR3 sequence (DNA): TGCGCCAGCAGCTACATAGCGGGGGGTGACACAGATACGCAGTATTTT. The full variable domain, completed using reference TRBV5-1 and TRBJ2-3, is KAGVTQTPRYLIKTRGQQVTLSCSPISGHRSVSWYQQTPGQGLQFLFEYFSETQRNKGNFPGRFSGRQFSNSRSEMNVSTLELGDSALYLCASSYIAGGDTDTQYFGPGTRLTVL.

V usage is TRBV6-2 or TRBV6-3 and J usage is TRBJ2-7; 9 bases line up with TRBD1. The CDR3 sequence is 13 residues long. With 6 bases clipped from V and 6 bases from J, the junction kept 6 bases outside the gene matches. In germline, CDR1 is MNHEY, CDR2 SVGEGT. CDR3 protein: CASSNGQGREQYF. The CDR3 DNA reads as TGTGCCAGCAGCAACGGACAGGGGCGCGAGCAGTACTTC.

The V gene is TRBV5-4, the J gene TRBJ1-6, with TRBD1 as a possible D gene (6 bases). This CDR3 region has 12 residues. The germline V and J ends were trimmed by 2 bases and 11 bases, with 8 bases remaining between them. Germline CDR1 and CDR2: SGHNT and YYREEE (reference sequence). In DNA form, the CDR3 reads TGTGCCAGCAGCTTTGGGGGGCCACCCCTCCACTTT. As protein: CASSFGGPPLHF.